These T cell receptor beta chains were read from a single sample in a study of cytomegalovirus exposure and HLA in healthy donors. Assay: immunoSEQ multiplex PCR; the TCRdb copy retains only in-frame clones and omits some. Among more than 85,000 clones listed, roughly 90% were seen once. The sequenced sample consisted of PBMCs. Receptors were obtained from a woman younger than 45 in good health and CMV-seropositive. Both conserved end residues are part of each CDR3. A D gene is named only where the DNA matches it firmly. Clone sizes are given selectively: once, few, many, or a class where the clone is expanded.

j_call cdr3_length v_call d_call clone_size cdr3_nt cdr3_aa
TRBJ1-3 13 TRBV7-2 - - TGTGCCAGCAGCCGTAACCAGGGAAACACCATATATTTT CASSRNQGNTIYF
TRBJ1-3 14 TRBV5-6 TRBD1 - TGTGCCAGCGAGTACAGGGGGCTTGGAAACACCATATATTTT CASEYRGLGNTIYF
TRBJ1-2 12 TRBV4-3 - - TGCGCCAGCAGCCAGCGTAACTATGGCTACACCTTC CASSQRNYGYTF
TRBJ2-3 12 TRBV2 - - TGTGCCAGCAGGGCGGGGACGGATACGCAGTATTTT CASRAGTDTQYF
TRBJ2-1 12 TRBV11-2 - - TGTGCCAGCAGCAAACCGGGACTCCAGGCGTTCTTC CASSKPGLQAFF
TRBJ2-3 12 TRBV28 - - TGTGCCAGCAGTTTATCGACAGATACGCAGTATTTT CASSLSTDTQYF
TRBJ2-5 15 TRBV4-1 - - TGCGCCAGCAGCCCCCTCGAAAGGGGTGGAGAGACCCAGTACTTC CASSPLERGGETQYF
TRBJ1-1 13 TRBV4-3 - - TGCGCCAGCAGCAAGGACAGGAACACTGAAGCTTTCTTT CASSKDRNTEAFF
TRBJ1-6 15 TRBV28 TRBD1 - TGTGCCAGCAGGTCTCCACAGGGGCGGGGTTCACCCCTCCACTTT CASRSPQGRGSPLHF
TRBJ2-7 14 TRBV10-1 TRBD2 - TGCGCCAGCAGTGAAGGGCTAGCGGACTACGAGCAGTACTTC CASSEGLADYEQYF
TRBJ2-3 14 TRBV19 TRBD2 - TGTGCCAGTAGCAGCGGGAGACCCGCAGATACGCAGTATTTT CASSSGRPADTQYF
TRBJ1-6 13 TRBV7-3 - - TGTGCCAGCAGCGCACAATATAATTCACCCCTCCACTTT CASSAQYNSPLHF
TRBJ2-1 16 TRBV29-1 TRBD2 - TGCAGCGTTGGCCTTCTTAGCGGGAGGGCCGAGAATGAGCAGTTCTTC CSVGLLSGRAENEQFF
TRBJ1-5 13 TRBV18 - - TGTGCCAGCTCACCAAGCAGCAATCAGCCCCAGCATTTT CASSPSSNQPQHF
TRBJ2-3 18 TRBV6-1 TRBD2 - TGTGCCAGCAGTGCTGGGTGGGGTAGCGGGGGGTACACAGATACGCAGTATTTT CASSAGWGSGGYTDTQYF
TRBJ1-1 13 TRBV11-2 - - TGTGCCACCGCGACGATGGGCCTAACTGAAGCTTTCTTT CATATMGLTEAFF
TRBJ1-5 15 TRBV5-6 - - TGTGCCAGCAGCTTGCGGGGGGAAACCAATCAGCCCCAGCATTTT CASSLRGETNQPQHF
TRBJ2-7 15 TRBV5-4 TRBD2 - TGTGCCAGCAGCTGGACTAGCGGGAGGGTGGGAGAGCAGTACTTC CASSWTSGRVGEQYF
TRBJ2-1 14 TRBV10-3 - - TGTGCCATCAGTGAGTCTATAACCCGGGATGAGCAGTTCTTC CAISESITRDEQFF
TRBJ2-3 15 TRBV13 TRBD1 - TGTGCCAGCAGCAGAGGACAGGGAGGCACAGATACGCAGTATTTT CASSRGQGGTDTQYF
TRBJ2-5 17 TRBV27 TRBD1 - TGTGCCAGCTACGGGGGACAGGGTCATGACCAAGGCGGGACCCAGTACTTC CASYGGQGHDQGGTQYF
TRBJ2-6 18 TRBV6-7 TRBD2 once TGTGCCAGCGGCCGTAGCGGGAGGTTATACTCTGGGGCCAACGTCCTGACTTTC CASGRSGRLYSGANVLTF
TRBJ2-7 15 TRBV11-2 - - TGTGCCAGCAGCTTCCAATTAGCGGAGTCATACGAGCAGTACTTC CASSFQLAESYEQYF
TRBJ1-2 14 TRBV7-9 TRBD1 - TGTGCCTCCACAGGGGTACAGGGGGCAGAAGGCTACACCTTC CASTGVQGAEGYTF
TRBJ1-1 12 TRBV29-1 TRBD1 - TGCAGCGTTGTAGGGACAGGGGGCGAAGCTTTCTTT CSVVGTGGEAFF
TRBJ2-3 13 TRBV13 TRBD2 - TGTGCCAGCAGCCTCCGGGGGGGAGATACGCAGTATTTT CASSLRGGDTQYF
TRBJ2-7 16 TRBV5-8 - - TGTGCCAGCAGCTTGGGGACATTAAGTTTATCCTACGAGCAGTACTTC CASSLGTLSLSYEQYF
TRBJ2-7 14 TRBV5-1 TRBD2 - TGCGCCAGCAGCCCTACTAGCGGGAACGACGAGCAGTACTTC CASSPTSGNDEQYF
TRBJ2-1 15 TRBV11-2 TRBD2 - TGTGCCAGCAGCTTAAATGAGCGGGGGGTCAATGAGCAGTTCTTC CASSLNERGVNEQFF
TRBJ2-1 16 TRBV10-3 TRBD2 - TGTGCCATCAGTGAAAGCGGGGGGGTCTCCTACAATGAGCAGTTCTTC CAISESGGVSYNEQFF
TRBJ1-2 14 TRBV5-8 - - TGTGCCAGCAGCTTGGGGAGCGGTAACTATGGCTACACCTTC CASSLGSGNYGYTF
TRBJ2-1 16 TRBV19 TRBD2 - TGTGCCAGTAGCCTAATCAGGACTAGCGGGGGAAATGAGCAGTTCTTC CASSLIRTSGGNEQFF
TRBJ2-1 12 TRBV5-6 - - TGTGCCAGCAGCTCGGACAGCCATGAGCAGTTCTTC CASSSDSHEQFF
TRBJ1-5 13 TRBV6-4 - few TGTGCCAGCAGTGCAGATAGCAATCAGCCCCAGCATTTT CASSADSNQPQHF
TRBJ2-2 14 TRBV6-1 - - TGTGCCAGCAGTGAGGACGAGGGCACCGGGGAGCTGTTTTTT CASSEDEGTGELFF
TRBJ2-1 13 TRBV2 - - TGTGCCAGCAGTAGCGAAGCCTACAATGAGCAGTTCTTC CASSSEAYNEQFF
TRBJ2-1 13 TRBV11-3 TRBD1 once TGTGCCAGCAGCTACGGACAGGGCAATGAGCAGTTCTTC CASSYGQGNEQFF
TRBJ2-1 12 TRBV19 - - TGTGCCAGTAGGAGCGAACAACATGAGCAGTTCTTC CASRSEQHEQFF
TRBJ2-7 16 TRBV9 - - TGTGCCAGCAGCGTAGCTGCTAGCGTTAGCTCCTACGAGCAGTACTTC CASSVAASVSSYEQYF
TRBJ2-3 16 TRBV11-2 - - TGTGCCAGCAGCTTAGAAGGGCGTCGGGGGACAGATACGCAGTATTTT CASSLEGRRGTDTQYF
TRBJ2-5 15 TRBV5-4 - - TGTGCCAGCAGCTTGGTAGGAGGGAACCCGGGGACCCAGTACTTC CASSLVGGNPGTQYF
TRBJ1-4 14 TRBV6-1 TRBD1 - TGTGCCAGCAGTCGACGCCAGGGGGATGAAAAACTGTTTTTT CASSRRQGDEKLFF
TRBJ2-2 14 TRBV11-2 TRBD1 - TGTGCCAGCAGCGTTACAGGGGTGCCCGGGGAGCTGTTTTTT CASSVTGVPGELFF